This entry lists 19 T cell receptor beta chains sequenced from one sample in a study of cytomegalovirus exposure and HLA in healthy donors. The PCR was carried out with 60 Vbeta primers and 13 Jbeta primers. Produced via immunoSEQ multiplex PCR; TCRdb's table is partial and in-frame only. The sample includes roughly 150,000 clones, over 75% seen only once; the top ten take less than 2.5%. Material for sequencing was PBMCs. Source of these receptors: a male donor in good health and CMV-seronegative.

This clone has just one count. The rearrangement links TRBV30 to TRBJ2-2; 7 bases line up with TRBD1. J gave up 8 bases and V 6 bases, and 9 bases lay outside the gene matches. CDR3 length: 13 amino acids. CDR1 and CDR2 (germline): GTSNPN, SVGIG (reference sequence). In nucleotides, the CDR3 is TGTGCCTGTATCGTAGGGGGCGCAGGGGAGCTGTTTTTT. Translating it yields CACIVGGAGELFF.

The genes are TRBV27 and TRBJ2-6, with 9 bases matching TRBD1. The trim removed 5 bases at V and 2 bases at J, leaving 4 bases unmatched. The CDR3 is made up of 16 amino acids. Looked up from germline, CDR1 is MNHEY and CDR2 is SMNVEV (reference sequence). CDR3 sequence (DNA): TGTGCCAGCAGTACAGGGGGCGGTCCTGGGGCCAACGTCCTGACTTTC. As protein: CASSTGGGPGANVLTF.

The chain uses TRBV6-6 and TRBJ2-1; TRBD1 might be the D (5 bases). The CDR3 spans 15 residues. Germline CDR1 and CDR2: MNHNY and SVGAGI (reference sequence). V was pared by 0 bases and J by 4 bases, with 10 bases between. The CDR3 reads CASSYSRGSYNEQFF. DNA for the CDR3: TGTGCCAGCAGTTACTCAAGGGGATCTTACAATGAGCAGTTCTTC.

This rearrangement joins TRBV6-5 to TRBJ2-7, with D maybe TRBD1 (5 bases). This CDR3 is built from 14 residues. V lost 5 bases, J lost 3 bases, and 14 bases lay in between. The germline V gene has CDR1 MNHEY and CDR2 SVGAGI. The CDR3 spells CASSHQGQVYEQYF. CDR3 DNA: TGTGCCAGCAGTCACCAGGGCCAGGTCTACGAGCAGTACTTC.

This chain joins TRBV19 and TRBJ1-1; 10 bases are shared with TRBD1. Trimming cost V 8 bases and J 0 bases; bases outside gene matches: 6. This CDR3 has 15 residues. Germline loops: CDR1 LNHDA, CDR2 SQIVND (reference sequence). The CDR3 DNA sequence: TGTGCCAGTCGGGACAGGGGTAACGTGAACACTGAAGCTTTCTTT. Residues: CASRDRGNVNTEAFF. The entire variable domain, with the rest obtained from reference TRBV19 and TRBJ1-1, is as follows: DGGITQSPKYLFRKEGQNVTLSCEQNLNHDAMYWYRQDPGQGLRLIYYSQIVNDFQKGDIAEGYSVSREKKESFPLTVTSAQKNPTAFYLCASRDRGNVNTEAFFGQGTRLTVV.

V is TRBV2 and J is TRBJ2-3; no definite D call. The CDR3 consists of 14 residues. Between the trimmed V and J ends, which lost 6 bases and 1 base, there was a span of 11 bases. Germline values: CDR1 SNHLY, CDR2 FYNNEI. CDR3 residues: CASRTPQGTDTQYF. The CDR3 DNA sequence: TGTGCCAGCAGGACCCCCCAGGGCACAGATACGCAGTATTTT.

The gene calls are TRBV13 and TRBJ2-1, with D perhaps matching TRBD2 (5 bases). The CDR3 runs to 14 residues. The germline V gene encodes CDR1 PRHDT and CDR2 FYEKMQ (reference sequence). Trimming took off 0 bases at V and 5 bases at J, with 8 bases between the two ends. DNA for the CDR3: TGTGCCAGCAGCTTAGGGCGGGCTAACAATGAGCAGTTCTTC. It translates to CASSLGRANNEQFF.

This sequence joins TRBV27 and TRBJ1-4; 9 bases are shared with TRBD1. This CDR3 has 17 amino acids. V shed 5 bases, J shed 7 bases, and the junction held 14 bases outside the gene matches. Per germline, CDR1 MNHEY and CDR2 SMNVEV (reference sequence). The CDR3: CASSQQGANYNSEKLFF. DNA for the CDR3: TGTGCCAGCAGTCAACAGGGGGCAAATTACAACAGTGAAAAACTGTTTTTT.

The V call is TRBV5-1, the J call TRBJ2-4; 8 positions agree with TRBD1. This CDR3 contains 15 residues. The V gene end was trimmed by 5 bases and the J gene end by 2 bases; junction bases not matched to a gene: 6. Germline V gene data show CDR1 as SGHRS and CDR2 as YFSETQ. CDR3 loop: CASSTGGLTKNIQYF. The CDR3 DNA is TGCGCCAGCAGTACAGGGGGTCTGACCAAAAACATTCAGTACTTC. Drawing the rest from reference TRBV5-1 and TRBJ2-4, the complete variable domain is KAGVTQTPRYLIKTRGQQVTLSCSPISGHRSVSWYQQTPGQGLQFLFEYFSETQRNKGNFPGRFSGRQFSNSRSEMNVSTLELGDSALYLCASSTGGLTKNIQYFGAGTRLSVL.

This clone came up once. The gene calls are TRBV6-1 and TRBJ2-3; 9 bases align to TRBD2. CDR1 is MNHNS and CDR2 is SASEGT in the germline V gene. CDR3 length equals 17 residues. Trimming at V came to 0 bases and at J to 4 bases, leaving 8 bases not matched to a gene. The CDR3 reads CASSEAGGGGAPDTQYF. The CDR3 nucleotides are TGTGCCAGCAGTGAAGCCGGGGGCGGGGGGGCCCCAGATACGCAGTATTTT.

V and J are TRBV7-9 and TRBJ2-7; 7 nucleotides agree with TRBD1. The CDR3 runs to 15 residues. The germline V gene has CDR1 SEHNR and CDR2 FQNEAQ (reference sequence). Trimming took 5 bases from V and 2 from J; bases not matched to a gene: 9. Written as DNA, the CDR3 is TGTGCCAGCAGCCGGGGACAGCAGTATACCTACGAGCAGTACTTC. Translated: CASSRGQQYTYEQYF. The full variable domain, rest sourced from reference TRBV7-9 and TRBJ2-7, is DTGVSQNPRHKITKRGQNVTFRCDPISEHNRLYWYRQTLGQGPEFLTYFQNEAQLEKSRLLSDRFSAERPKGSFSTLEIQRTEQGDSAMYLCASSRGQQYTYEQYFGPGTRLTVT.

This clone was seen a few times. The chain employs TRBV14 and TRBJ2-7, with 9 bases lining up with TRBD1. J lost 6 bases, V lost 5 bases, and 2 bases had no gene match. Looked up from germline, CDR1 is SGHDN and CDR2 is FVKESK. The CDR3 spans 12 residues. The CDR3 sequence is CASSWTGVEQYF. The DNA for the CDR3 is TGTGCCAGCAGCTGGACAGGGGTCGAGCAGTACTTC.

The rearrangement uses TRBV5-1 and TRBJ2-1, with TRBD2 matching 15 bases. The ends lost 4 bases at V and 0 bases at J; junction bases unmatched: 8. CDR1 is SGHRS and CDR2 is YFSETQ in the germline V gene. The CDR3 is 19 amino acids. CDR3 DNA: TGCGCCAGCAGCCAGAGGACTAGCGGGGGGGCCCCCTCCTACAATGAGCAGTTCTTC. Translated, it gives CASSQRTSGGAPSYNEQFF.

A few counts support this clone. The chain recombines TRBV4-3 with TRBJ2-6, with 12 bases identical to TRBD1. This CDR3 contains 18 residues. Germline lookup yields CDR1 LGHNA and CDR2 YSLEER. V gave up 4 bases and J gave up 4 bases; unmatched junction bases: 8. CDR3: CASSPGTGGSLGANVLTF. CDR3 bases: TGCGCCAGCAGCCCCGGGACAGGGGGCTCGCTCGGGGCCAACGTCCTGACTTTC.

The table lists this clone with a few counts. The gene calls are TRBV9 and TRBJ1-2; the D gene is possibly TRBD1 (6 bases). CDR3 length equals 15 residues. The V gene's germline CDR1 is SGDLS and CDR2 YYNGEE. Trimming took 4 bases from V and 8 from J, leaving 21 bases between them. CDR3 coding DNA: TGTGCCAGCAGCCCGGCCGGGACAACTCCGGTCGGCTACACCTTC. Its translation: CASSPAGTTPVGYTF.

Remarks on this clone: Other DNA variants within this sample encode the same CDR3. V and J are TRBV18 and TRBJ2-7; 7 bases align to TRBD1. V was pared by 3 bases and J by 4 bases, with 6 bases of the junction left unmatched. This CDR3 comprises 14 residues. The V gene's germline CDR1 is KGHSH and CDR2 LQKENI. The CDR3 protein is CASSPPGTAYEQYF. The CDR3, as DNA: TGTGCCAGCTCACCTCCCGGGACAGCATACGAGCAGTACTTC.

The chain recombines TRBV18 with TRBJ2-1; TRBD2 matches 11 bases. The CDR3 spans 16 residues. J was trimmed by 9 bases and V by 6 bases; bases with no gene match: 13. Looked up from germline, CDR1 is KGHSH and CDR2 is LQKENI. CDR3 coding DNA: TGTGCCAGCTCGGCATCGACTAGCGGGGCAGGAGGTGAGCAGTTCTTC. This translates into CASSASTSGAGGEQFF. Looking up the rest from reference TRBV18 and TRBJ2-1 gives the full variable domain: NAGVMQNPRHLVRRRGQEARLRCSPMKGHSHVYWYRQLPEEGLKFMVYLQKENIIDESGMPKERFSAEFPKEGPSILRIQQVVRGDSAAYFCASSASTSGAGGEQFFGPGTRLTVL.

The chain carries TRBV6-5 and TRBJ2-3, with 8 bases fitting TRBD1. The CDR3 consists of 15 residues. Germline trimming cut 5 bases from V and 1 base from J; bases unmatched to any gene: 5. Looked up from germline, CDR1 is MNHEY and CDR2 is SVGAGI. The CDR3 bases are TGTGCCAGCAGTCGACAGGGGTCAGGCACAGATACGCAGTATTTT. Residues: CASSRQGSGTDTQYF.

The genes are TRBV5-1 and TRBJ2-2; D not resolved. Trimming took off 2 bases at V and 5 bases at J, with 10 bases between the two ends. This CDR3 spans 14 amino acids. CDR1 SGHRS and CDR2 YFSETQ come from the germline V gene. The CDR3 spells CASSFSMSTGELFF. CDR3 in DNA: TGCGCCAGCAGCTTCAGTATGTCGACCGGGGAGCTGTTTTTT.